The subject of this entry is one T cell receptor (beta chain). What antigen it recognizes has not been identified. No base quality values were provided; no much bigger clone lies one nucleotide off. Ficoll-Paque density gradient centrifugation was used to isolate PBMCs. The CDR3, from cysteine to phenylalanine, totals 16 residues. Only the CDR3 portion is preserved as DNA: 48 bases, with reading frame beginning at the first base. The germline V gene encodes CDR1 SGHDN and CDR2 FVKESK. Trimming leaves V shorter by 1 base and J shorter by 8 bases, with the junction holding 8 bases beyond the gene matches. This specimen comes from a study of T-cell memory formation after mild COVID-19 (dated by TCRdb to the early 2020s). Regarding the complete study: TCR sequence clusters from the two donors were found to be largely donor specific. Two young, previously healthy adult volunteers made up the cohort, one male and one female. Longitudinal TCRalpha and TCRbeta repertoire sequencing tracked T-cell clones expanding and contracting after mild COVID-19 in a couple of donors.

Overall results and qualifications from the work: Only a couple of mild cases were covered by the study, and larger cohorts that include severe cases with pre-infection samples were considered necessary. The second-wave clones that peaked on day 37 were not confirmed to be SARS-CoV-2 specific. From day 15 to 85, contracting clones showed balanced CD4/CD8 phenotypes, whereas a second wave of clones that expanded from day 15 to 37 leaned towards CD4+. Some responding clones were detected in pre-infection memory, suggesting pre-existing cross-reactive memory T cells joined the SARS-CoV-2 response. Contracting CD4+ clones were located mainly in the CM and EM memory subsets, whereas CD8+ clones were found to be enriched in EMRA.

The sequencer listed for this sample is Illumina NovaSeq 6000. Using 5'RACE with constant-segment primers, TCRalpha and TCRbeta cDNA libraries were constructed, with sample barcodes and unique molecular identifiers added in the process. Trizol reagent was used to extract RNA from every sample. Library amplification was performed in two PCR steps, and a second sample barcode and Illumina TruSeq adapters were introduced in the second step. Sequencing of the libraries was done on an Illumina NovaSeq, producing 2 x 150 bp paired-end reads. Per the authors' processing: The reads were demultiplexed and collapsed into UMI-guided consensus sequences using migec v1.2.7. Using mixcr v2.1.11, UMI consensuses were aligned to TRA and TRB V and J templates and then assembled into clonotypes. A clonotype was counted as expanded or contracted only if both edgeR and NoisET called the change significant, with noise models trained on biological replicates. For edgeR calls, the thresholds were a false discovery rate-adjusted p below 0.01 and a log2 fold-change of 1. As an exploratory analysis of dynamics, PCA with hierarchical clustering was applied to max-normalized trajectories of the 1000 most abundant clonotypes. The CD4 or CD8 phenotype of responding clones was assigned using the separately sequenced CD4+ and CD8+ repertoires. In-frame beta chains were kept once TCRdb had trimmed the public reads at Q25 with fastp and called clones with MiXCR. Each CDR3 protein appears once, grouped with its most common genes and DNA. The V and J calls follow TCRdb's processing rather than the paper's. Here the sample has some 210,000 distinct CDR3 sequences; 15% to 20% occur a single time. The ten biggest clones cover 2% to 3% of the sample.

This sequence originates from an adult woman who had mild COVID-19 (a few samples of this study predate the infection). The sample titles of this study are shuffled in the database, so cell type and time point are left out; the donor was told from shared clones. The chain employs TRBV14 and TRBJ2-2, with 9 central nucleotides matching TRBD2. The sequencing sample was made of PBMCs or a T cell subset sorted from them (not recorded which). The CDR3 region: CASSQGLAGLLGELFF. The DNA reads as follows: TGTGCCAGCAGCCAAGGCCTAGCGGGATTACTGGGGGAGCTGTTTTTT. The full variable domain, completed from the reference TRBV14 and TRBJ2-2 proteins outside the CDR3, reads EAGVTQFPSHSVIEKGQTVTLRCDPISGHDNLYWYRRVMGKEIKFLLHFVKESKQDESGMPNNRFLAERTGGTYSTLKVQPAELEDSGVYFCASSQGLAGLLGELFFGEGSRLTVL.